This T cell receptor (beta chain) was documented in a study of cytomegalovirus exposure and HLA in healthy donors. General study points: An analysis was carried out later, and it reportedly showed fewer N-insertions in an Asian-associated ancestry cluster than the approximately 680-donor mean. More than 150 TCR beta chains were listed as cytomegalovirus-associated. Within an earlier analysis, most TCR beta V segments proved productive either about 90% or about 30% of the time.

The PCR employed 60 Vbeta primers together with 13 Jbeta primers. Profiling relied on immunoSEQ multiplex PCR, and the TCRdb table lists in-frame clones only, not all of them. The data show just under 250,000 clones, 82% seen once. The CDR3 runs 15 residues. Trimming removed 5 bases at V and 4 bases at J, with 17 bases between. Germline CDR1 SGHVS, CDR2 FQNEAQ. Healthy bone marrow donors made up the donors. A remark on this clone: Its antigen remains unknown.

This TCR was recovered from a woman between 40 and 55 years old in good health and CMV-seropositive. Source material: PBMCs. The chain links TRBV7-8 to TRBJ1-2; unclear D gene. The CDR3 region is CASSPPGSVFYGYTF. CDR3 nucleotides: TGTGCCAGCAGCCCGCCCGGGTCGGTTTTCTATGGCTACACCTTC.